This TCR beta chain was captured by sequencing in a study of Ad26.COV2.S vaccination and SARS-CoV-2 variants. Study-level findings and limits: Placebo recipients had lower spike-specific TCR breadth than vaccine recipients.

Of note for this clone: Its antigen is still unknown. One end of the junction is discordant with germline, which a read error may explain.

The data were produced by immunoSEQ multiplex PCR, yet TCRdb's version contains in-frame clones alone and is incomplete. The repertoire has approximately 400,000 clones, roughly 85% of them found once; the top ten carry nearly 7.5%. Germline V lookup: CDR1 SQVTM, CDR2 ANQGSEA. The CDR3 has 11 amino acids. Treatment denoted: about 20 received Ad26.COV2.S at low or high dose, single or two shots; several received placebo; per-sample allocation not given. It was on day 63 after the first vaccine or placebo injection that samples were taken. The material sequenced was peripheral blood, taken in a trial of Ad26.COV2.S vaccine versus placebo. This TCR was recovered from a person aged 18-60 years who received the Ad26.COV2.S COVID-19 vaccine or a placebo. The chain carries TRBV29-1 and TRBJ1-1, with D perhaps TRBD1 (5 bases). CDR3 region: CSVGADTEAFF. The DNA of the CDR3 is TGCAGCGTTGGAGCGGACACAGAAGCTTTCTTT.